The TCR beta chain described here comes from a study of T cells in localized non-small cell lung cancer. Whole-study findings and limits: Heterogeneity cannot be ruled out, as sequencing used one tumor region only.

The method was immunoSEQ multiplex PCR; TCRdb's version includes in-frame clones alone and lacks a portion of them. Of about 41,000 clones listed, 88% were seen once; the top ten hold 2.6%. Per germline, CDR1 SNHLY and CDR2 FYNNEI. V lost 5 bases to trimming and J lost 8 bases, with 15 bases between them. CDR3 length: 14 amino acids. About this clone itself: Its antigen is not known.

This TCR came from a female donor aged 60 or older with stage I squamous cell lung carcinoma. The chain couples TRBV2 to TRBJ1-4; perhaps TRBD1 as D (5 bases). Sequences were derived from peripheral blood, sampled before any cancer treatment. For the CDR3, the DNA is TGTGCCAGCAGTTCCGGGACTGTCGTGGAAAAACTGTTTTTT. It is translated as CASSSGTVVEKLFF.